A selection of T cell receptor beta chains follows, all from one sample in a study of T cells in Graves' hyperthyroidism and ophthalmopathy. Via MiXCR, TCRdb re-called the multiplex PCR reads, giving one row per CDR3 protein. Among under 400,000 distinct CDR3 sequences listed, around 18% were seen once. Sequenced material: blood. The receptors shown here come from a woman in her 40s with Graves' ophthalmopathy. CDR3s include the opening cysteine and the closing phenylalanine or tryptophan. Each record gives: J gene, V gene, clone size, D gene, CDR3 protein, CDR3 DNA. D genes are given only for firm matches. Clone size is not always given. Where it is, it says once, few, many or a class for expanded clones.

J gene: TRBJ1-2; V gene: TRBV12-3/TRBV12-4; clone size: NA; D gene: NA; CDR3 protein: CASSLVLDNPYGYTF; CDR3 DNA: TGTGCCAGCAGTTTAGTATTAGACAACCCCTATGGCTACACCTTC
J gene: TRBJ2-7; V gene: TRBV6-1; clone size: few; D gene: TRBD1; CDR3 protein: CASDRGSYEQYF; CDR3 DNA: TGTGCCAGCGACAGGGGCTCCTACGAGCAGTACTTC
J gene: TRBJ1-5; V gene: TRBV11-2; clone size: many; D gene: TRBD1; CDR3 protein: CASSLVRGQTFSNQPQHF; CDR3 DNA: TGTGCCAGCAGCTTAGTACGGGGACAGACTTTTAGCAATCAGCCCCAGCATTTT
J gene: TRBJ1-2; V gene: TRBV27; clone size: many; D gene: TRBD1; CDR3 protein: CASSFDRDYGYTF; CDR3 DNA: TGTGCCAGCAGTTTCGACAGGGACTATGGCTACACCTTC
J gene: TRBJ2-5; V gene: TRBV5-1; clone size: many; D gene: NA; CDR3 protein: CASSWGAETQYF; CDR3 DNA: TGCGCCAGCAGCTGGGGCGCGGAGACCCAGTACTTC
J gene: TRBJ1-2; V gene: TRBV5-1; clone size: many; D gene: NA; CDR3 protein: CASSLAGRERYGYTF; CDR3 DNA: TGCGCCAGCAGCTTGGCCGGCAGGGAACGCTATGGCTACACCTTC
J gene: TRBJ2-2; V gene: TRBV5-1; clone size: NA; D gene: NA; CDR3 protein: CASSLVRTGELFF; CDR3 DNA: TGCGCCAGCAGCTTGGTTCGCACCGGGGAGCTGTTTTTT
J gene: TRBJ2-7; V gene: TRBV2; clone size: many; D gene: NA; CDR3 protein: CASCGEGTLQPTDEQYF; CDR3 DNA: TGTGCCAGCTGTGGAGAAGGGACACTTCAACCCACCGACGAGCAGTACTTC
J gene: TRBJ1-1; V gene: TRBV14; clone size: many; D gene: NA; CDR3 protein: CASSQQTKGGTEAFF; CDR3 DNA: TGTGCCAGCAGCCAACAAACCAAGGGTGGTACTGAAGCTTTCTTT
J gene: TRBJ1-1; V gene: TRBV11-2; clone size: many; D gene: NA; CDR3 protein: CASSTNRRAMNTEAFF; CDR3 DNA: TGTGCCAGCAGTACCAACCGCAGGGCAATGAACACTGAAGCTTTCTTT
J gene: TRBJ1-6; V gene: TRBV28; clone size: many; D gene: TRBD1; CDR3 protein: CASSLSGTGDSPLHF; CDR3 DNA: TGTGCCAGCAGTTTATCCGGGACAGGGGATTCACCCCTCCACTTT